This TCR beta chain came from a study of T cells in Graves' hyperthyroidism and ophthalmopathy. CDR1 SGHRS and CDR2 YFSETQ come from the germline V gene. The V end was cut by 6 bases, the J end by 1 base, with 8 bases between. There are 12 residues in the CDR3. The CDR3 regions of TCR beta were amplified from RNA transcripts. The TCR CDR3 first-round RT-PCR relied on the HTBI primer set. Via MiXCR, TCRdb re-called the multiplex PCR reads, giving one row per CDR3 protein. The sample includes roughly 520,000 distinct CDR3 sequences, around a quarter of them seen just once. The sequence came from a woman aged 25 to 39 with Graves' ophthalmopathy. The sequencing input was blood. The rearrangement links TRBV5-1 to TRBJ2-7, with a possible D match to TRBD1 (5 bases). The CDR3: CASTGQSYEQYF. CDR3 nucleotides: TGCGCCAGCACAGGACAATCCTACGAGCAGTACTTC. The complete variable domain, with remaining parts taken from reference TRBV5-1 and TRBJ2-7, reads KAGVTQTPRYLIKTRGQQVTLSCSPISGHRSVSWYQQTPGQGLQFLFEYFSETQRNKGNFPGRFSGRQFSNSRSEMNVSTLELGDSALYLCASTGQSYEQYFGPGTRLTVT.